This T cell receptor beta chain appears in the sequencing data of a study of blood T cell repertoires in COVID-19. CDR3 length: 11 residues. From germline, CDR1 is SGHAT and CDR2 FQNNGV. Trimming shortened V by 6 bases and J by 2 bases, and 3 bases separated the two germline ends. The table came from immunoSEQ multiplex PCR; TCRdb's copy has only in-frame clones and leaves some out. The sample holds under 200,000 clones; more than 75% are singletons and the top ten take roughly 6%. Only one count was recorded for this clone. This clonotype originated in a man aged 40-55 years with active or convalescent COVID-19. The specimen was peripheral blood. The J gene is TRBJ2-3, the V gene TRBV11-2; D unresolved. CDR3 loop: CASSHTDTQYF. DNA of the CDR3: TGTGCCAGCAGTCACACAGATACGCAGTATTTT.